This TCR beta chain was recorded in a study of blood T cell repertoires in COVID-19. Study background: Whether acute or convalescent, the COVID-19 samples came from the United States, Italy and Spain. PBMCs, B-cell-depleted T cells, or T cells provided the cDNA or gDNA that made up the material.

Original data processing: It was from reference gene primer amplification that nucleated cell counts were estimated. Repertoires were generated with immunoSEQ multiplex PCR, while TCRdb's copy carries only in-frame clones and drops some. That table supplies the V and J calls and clone size; D and trimming were determined from the DNA. The table has over 85,000 clones, under 85% seen once; the top ten hold roughly 25%. The TCR originated in a man in his sixties or seventies with acute or convalescent COVID-19. The sample was peripheral blood.

CDR3 nucleotides: TGTGCCAGCAGCCCCCGCGAGATTCAGGGAGGGTACAATGAGCAGTTCTTC. It yields the protein CASSPREIQGGYNEQFF. The chain carries TRBV21-1 and TRBJ2-1; the listed D gene, TRBD2, was not tested against the DNA. TRBV21-1 corresponds to a pseudogene. This CDR3 comprises 17 residues.